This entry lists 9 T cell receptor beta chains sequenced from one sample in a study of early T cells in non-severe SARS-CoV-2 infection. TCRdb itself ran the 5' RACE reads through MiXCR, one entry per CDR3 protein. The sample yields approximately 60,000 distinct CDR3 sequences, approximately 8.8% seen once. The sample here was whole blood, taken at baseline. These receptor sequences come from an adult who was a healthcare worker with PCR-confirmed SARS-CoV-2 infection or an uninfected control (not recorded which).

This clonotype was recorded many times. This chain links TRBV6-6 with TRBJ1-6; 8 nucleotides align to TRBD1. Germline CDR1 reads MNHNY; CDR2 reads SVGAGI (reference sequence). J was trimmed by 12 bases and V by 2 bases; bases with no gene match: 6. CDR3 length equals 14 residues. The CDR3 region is CASSYPGTGQPLHF. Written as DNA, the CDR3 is TGTGCCAGCAGTTACCCCGGGACAGGACAACCCCTCCACTTT.

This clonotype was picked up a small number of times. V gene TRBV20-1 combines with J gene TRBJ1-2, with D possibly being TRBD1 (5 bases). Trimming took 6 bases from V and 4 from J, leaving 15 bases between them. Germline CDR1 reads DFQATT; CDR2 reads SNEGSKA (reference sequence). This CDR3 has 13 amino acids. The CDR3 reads CSASPGLGYGYTF. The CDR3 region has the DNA TGCAGTGCCTCCCCAGGGTTGGGCTATGGCTACACCTTC.

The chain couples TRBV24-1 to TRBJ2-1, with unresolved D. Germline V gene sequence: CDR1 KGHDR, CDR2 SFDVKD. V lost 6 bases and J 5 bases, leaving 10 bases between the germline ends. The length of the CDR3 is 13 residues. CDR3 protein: CATSRPDDNEQFF. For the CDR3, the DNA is TGTGCCACCAGTCGGCCGGACGACAATGAGCAGTTCTTC.

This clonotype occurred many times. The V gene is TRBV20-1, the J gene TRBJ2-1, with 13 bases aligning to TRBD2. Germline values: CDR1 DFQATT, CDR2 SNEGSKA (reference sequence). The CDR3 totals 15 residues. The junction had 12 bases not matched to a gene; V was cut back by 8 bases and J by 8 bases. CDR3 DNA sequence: TGCAGTCCAAGTGGGACTAGCGGGATAGGGGATGAGCAGTTCTTC. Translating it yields CSPSGTSGIGDEQFF.

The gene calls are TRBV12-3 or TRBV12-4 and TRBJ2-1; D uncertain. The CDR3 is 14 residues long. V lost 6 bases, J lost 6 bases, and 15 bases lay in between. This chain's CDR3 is CASRFPDPSNEQFF. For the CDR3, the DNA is TGTGCCAGCAGGTTTCCGGACCCCTCCAATGAGCAGTTCTTC.

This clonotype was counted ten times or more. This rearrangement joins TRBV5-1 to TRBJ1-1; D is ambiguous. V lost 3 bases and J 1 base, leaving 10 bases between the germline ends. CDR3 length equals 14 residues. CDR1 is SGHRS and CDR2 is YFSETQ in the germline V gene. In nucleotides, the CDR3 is TGCGCCAGCAGCTGGACCCCGGGGAACACTGAAGCTTTCTTT. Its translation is CASSWTPGNTEAFF.

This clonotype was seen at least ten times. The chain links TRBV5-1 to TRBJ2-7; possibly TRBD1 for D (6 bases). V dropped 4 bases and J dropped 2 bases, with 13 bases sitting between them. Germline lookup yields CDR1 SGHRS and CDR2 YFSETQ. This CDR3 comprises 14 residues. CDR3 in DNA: TGCGCCAGCAGCCCGACAGGCCCAACCTACGAGCAGTACTTC. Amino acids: CASSPTGPTYEQYF.

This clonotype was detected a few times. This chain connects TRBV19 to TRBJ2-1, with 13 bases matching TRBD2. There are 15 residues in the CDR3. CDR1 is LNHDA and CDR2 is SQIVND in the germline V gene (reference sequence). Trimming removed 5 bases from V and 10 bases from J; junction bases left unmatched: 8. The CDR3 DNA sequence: TGTGCCAGTAGTCCTACTAGCGGGAGGGCTGGCGAGCAGTTCTTC. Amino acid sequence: CASSPTSGRAGEQFF. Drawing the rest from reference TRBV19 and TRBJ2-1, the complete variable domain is DGGITQSPKYLFRKEGQNVTLSCEQNLNHDAMYWYRQDPGQGLRLIYYSQIVNDFQKGDIAEGYSVSREKKESFPLTVTSAQKNPTAFYLCASSPTSGRAGEQFFGPGTRLTVL.

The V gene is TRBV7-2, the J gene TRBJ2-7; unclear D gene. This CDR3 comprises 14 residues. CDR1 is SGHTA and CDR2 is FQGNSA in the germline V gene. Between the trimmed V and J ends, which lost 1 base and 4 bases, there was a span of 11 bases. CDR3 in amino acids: CASSLVGREYEQYF. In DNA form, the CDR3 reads TGTGCCAGCAGCTTAGTCGGGCGAGAATACGAGCAGTACTTC.